Presented here are 18 T cell receptor beta chains from one specimen sequenced in a study of neurological immune-mediated disorders. TCRdb passed the 5' RACE reads through MiXCR, listing each CDR3 protein once. This table holds approximately 100,000 distinct CDR3 sequences, around 3.4% found once. The sequencing input was PBMCs. These receptors came from a woman aged 45-59 years with multiple sclerosis.

This clonotype was seen many times. The rearrangement uses TRBV18 and TRBJ1-4, with D perhaps matching TRBD1 (6 bases). V gave up 8 bases and J gave up 5 bases, with 12 bases separating them. CDR3 length: 13 residues. Germline loops: CDR1 KGHSH, CDR2 LQKENI. This CDR3 reads CASRRGQNEKLFF. The DNA of the CDR3 is TGTGCCAGCCGTCGGGGGCAGAATGAAAAACTGTTTTTT.

This clonotype was detected ten times or more. This chain joins TRBV20-1 and TRBJ2-7; no firm D call. In germline, CDR1 is DFQATT, CDR2 SNEGSKA (reference sequence). V dropped 6 bases and J dropped 7 bases, with 13 bases sitting between them. The CDR3 spans 11 residues. Here the CDR3 reads CSAVAFGEQYF. The CDR3 DNA reads TGCAGTGCCGTAGCATTTGGAGAGCAGTACTTC.

This clonotype showed up many times. The J gene is TRBJ2-3, the V gene TRBV5-1; D unresolved. The germline gives CDR1 SGHRS, CDR2 YFSETQ. The CDR3 consists of 16 residues. Deletions cut 2 bases from V and 1 base from J, with 14 bases between. The CDR3 DNA is TGCGCCAGCAGCTTCCGCAGCGTACGTGGCACAGATACGCAGTATTTT. Protein sequence: CASSFRSVRGTDTQYF.

The sample holds many counts of this clonotype. The rearrangement uses TRBV20-1 and TRBJ1-5, with D unresolved. V was clipped by 3 bases and J by 1 base, with 10 bases between them. From germline, CDR1 is DFQATT and CDR2 SNEGSKA (reference sequence). The CDR3 spans 14 residues. The CDR3 DNA sequence: TGCAGTGCTAGTGAGGGTGGGAGCAATCAGCCCCAGCATTTT. This encodes CSASEGGSNQPQHF.

This clonotype was seen once. The rearrangement uses TRBV21-1 and TRBJ1-5; the table's D call, TRBD1, was not checked against the DNA. TRBV21-1 is described as a pseudogene. This CDR3 is 16 amino acids long. DNA of the CDR3: TGTGCCAGCAGCAAAACGTACAGGGGTAGCAATCAGCACCAGCATTTT. This translates into CASSKTYRGSNQHQHF.

This clonotype was seen a few times. The chain recombines TRBV5-4 with TRBJ1-6, with TRBD1 matching 7 bases. This CDR3 comprises 14 residues. CDR1 is SGHNT, CDR2 YYREEE, per germline (reference sequence). V was pared by 4 bases and J by 9 bases, with 7 bases of the junction left unmatched. CDR3 nucleotides: TGTGCCAGCAGCCCCGGGACAGCGTTTTCACCCCTCCACTTT. Translating gives CASSPGTAFSPLHF.

This clonotype was counted many times. The chain has TRBV7-2 and TRBJ2-7; 7 nucleotides line up with TRBD2. This CDR3 comprises 15 residues. Germline CDR1 reads SGHTA; CDR2 reads FQGNSA. V lost 5 bases, J lost 3 bases, and 10 bases stayed unmatched. CDR3 amino acids: CASSRLAAPVYEQYF. In DNA, the CDR3 is TGTGCCAGCAGCAGACTAGCTGCCCCAGTCTACGAGCAGTACTTC.

Many counts were recorded for this clonotype. The chain uses TRBV6-1 and TRBJ2-3, with TRBD1 identical over 10 bases. Germline CDR1 and CDR2: MNHNS and SASEGT. J was trimmed by 3 bases and V by 11 bases; bases with no gene match: 11. The CDR3 runs to 15 residues. The CDR3 sequence is CAGDIRDRGTDTQYF. In DNA form, the CDR3 reads TGTGCCGGCGACATCCGGGACAGGGGTACAGATACGCAGTATTTT.

This clonotype was seen at least ten times. J is TRBJ2-1 and V is TRBV7-9; 9 bases fit TRBD2. CDR3 length: 18 amino acids. Germline trimming cut 1 base from V and 0 bases from J; bases unmatched to any gene: 7. CDR1 is SEHNR and CDR2 is FQNEAQ in the germline V gene (reference sequence). In DNA form, the CDR3 reads TGTGCCAGCAGCTTAGGGCTAGCGGGGACAAGCTCCTACAATGAGCAGTTCTTC. This translates into CASSLGLAGTSSYNEQFF.

This clonotype showed up many times. The chain links TRBV5-6 to TRBJ2-3, with 7 bases lining up with TRBD1. With V trimmed by 5 bases and J by 1 base, 7 bases remained unmatched. Looked up from germline, CDR1 is SGHDT and CDR2 is YYEEEE. CDR3 length equals 15 residues. Here the CDR3 reads CASSYDRVGTDTQYF. The CDR3 DNA is TGTGCCAGCAGTTACGACAGGGTCGGCACAGATACGCAGTATTTT.

Many counts were recorded for this clonotype. CDR3: CASSLRTFRSTGELFF. The CDR3 DNA reads as TGTGCCAGCAGTCTCCGAACTTTCAGGTCCACCGGGGAGCTGTTTTTT. The chain couples TRBV27 to TRBJ2-2; D remains unclear. V was shortened by 5 bases and J by 4 bases, with 17 bases between the two germline ends. The CDR3 spans 16 residues. Germline V gene data show CDR1 as MNHEY and CDR2 as SMNVEV (reference sequence).

This clonotype was recorded at least ten times. The chain combines TRBV10-2 with TRBJ1-4; tentative D call: TRBD1 (5 bases). V was pared by 2 bases and J by 5 bases, with 12 bases between. The CDR3 is made up of 15 amino acids. Germline V gives CDR1 WSHSY, CDR2 SAAADI. CDR3 nucleotide sequence: TGCGCCAGCAGTGAGGTGGCAGGGAAGAATGAAAAACTGTTTTTT. The encoded protein is CASSEVAGKNEKLFF.

This clonotype was seen ten or more times. The V and J genes are TRBV9 and TRBJ1-2; perhaps TRBD1 as D (5 bases). This CDR3 spans 13 amino acids. V was shortened by 3 bases and J by 4 bases, with 10 bases between the two germline ends. The germline V gene has CDR1 SGDLS and CDR2 YYNGEE. The CDR3 DNA is TGTGCCAGCAGCGCCGGGGACGGCTATGGCTACACCTTC. Amino acid sequence: CASSAGDGYGYTF. Filled out from reference TRBV9 and TRBJ1-2, the complete variable domain reads DSGVTQTPKHLITATGQRVTLRCSPRSGDLSVYWYQQSLDQGLQFLIQYYNGEERAKGNILERFSAQQFPDLHSELNLSSLELGDSALYFCASSAGDGYGYTFGSGTRLTVV.

This clonotype was seen many times. This chain uses TRBV10-3 with TRBJ2-7; a possible D gene is TRBD1 (5 bases). The germline V gene has CDR1 ENHRY and CDR2 SYGVKD. CDR3 length: 13 amino acids. V dropped 0 bases and J dropped 4 bases, with 7 bases sitting between them. CDR3 protein: CAISESGRYEQYF. The CDR3 bases are TGTGCCATCAGTGAGTCGGGGCGATACGAGCAGTACTTC.

Ten or more counts support this clonotype. This sequence joins TRBV19 and TRBJ1-1; D remains unclear. Germline loops: CDR1 LNHDA, CDR2 SQIVND (reference sequence). The germline V and J ends were trimmed by 1 base and 8 bases, with 5 bases remaining between them. The CDR3 runs 11 residues. CDR3: CASSIATEAFF. The CDR3 nucleotides read TGTGCCAGTAGTATAGCTACAGAAGCTTTCTTT.

This clonotype was observed many times. This chain uses TRBV20-1 with TRBJ1-2; 7 bases match TRBD1. The junction had 8 bases not matched to a gene; V was cut back by 5 bases and J by 8 bases. Looked up from germline, CDR1 is DFQATT and CDR2 is SNEGSKA (reference sequence). This CDR3 region has 12 residues. The CDR3 reads CSAWTGSRGYTF. CDR3 nucleotide sequence: TGCAGTGCTTGGACAGGCTCCCGGGGCTACACCTTC.

In this sample, this clonotype turned up many times. The V call is TRBV12-3 or TRBV12-4, the J call TRBJ2-1; 8 bases fit TRBD2. The trim removed 6 bases at V and 15 bases at J, leaving 13 bases unmatched. There are 13 residues in the CDR3. CDR3 coding DNA: TGTGCCAGCAGCGCGGGGGGCTTGGGGTCGGCGTTCTTC. Translating it yields CASSAGGLGSAFF.

This clonotype was seen at least ten times. This chain connects TRBV7-9 to TRBJ2-1, with TRBD2 as a possible D gene (6 bases). V was pared by 2 bases and J by 9 bases, with 17 bases between. The length of the CDR3 is 15 residues. Germline assignment: CDR1 SEHNR and CDR2 FQNEAQ (reference sequence). The CDR3: CASSLIRTSRGEQFF. CDR3 DNA: TGTGCCAGCAGCTTAATTAGGACCTCGCGGGGTGAGCAGTTCTTC.